This T cell receptor beta chain came from a study of tumor-infiltrating lymphocytes in oesophageal squamous cell carcinoma. This CDR3 contains 20 residues. CDR1 and CDR2 from the germline V gene are SGHVT and SQSDAQ. MiXCR was run by TCRdb on the PCR reads, yielding one entry per CDR3 protein. Among about 11,000 distinct CDR3 sequences listed, around 51% were seen once. The sequencing sample was made of esophageal tumor tissue. This sequence was found in a male donor with esophageal squamous cell carcinoma. V gene TRBV7-4 combines with J gene TRBJ2-7, with 11 bases lining up with TRBD2. The tail of the sequence fits TRBJ2-5 better, so the J call may be wrong. The DNA for the CDR3 is TGTGCCAGCAGCTTAAGAGGTCCCTATAGCGGGAGGGCCGAGGAAGAGACCCAGTACTTC. Its protein product is CASSLRGPYSGRAEEETQYF.